Listed here are 20 T cell receptor beta chains from one sample, sequenced in a study of beta chain features in type 1 diabetes. The study, taken as a whole, reports: TCRB CDR3s were moderately but significantly shorter in Type 1 diabetes patients in all four CD4+ subsets.

For these TCRs, the target antigens are not known. The study reverse transcribed the entire isolated RNA, so it sequenced expressed TCRB transcripts. The data were produced by immunoSEQ multiplex PCR, yet TCRdb's version contains in-frame clones alone and is incomplete. The sample holds approximately 160,000 clones, 10% to 13% seen once. The sequenced sample consisted of central memory CD4+ T cells from blood. Receptor source: a man aged 30 to 45 with type 1 diabetes.

This clone has more than one count but fewer than ten. The V call is TRBV30, the J call TRBJ1-2, with D maybe TRBD1 (5 bases). This CDR3 has 13 residues. Trimming cost V 2 bases and J 4 bases, with 11 bases left between them. Germline V gene sequence: CDR1 GTSNPN, CDR2 SVGIG (reference sequence). This chain's CDR3 is CAWSLGPRYGYTF. Here the CDR3 DNA reads TGTGCCTGGAGTTTGGGGCCACGCTATGGCTACACCTTC.

The V call is TRBV27, the J call TRBJ2-1, with 7 nucleotides matching TRBD2. Germline V gene data show CDR1 as MNHEY and CDR2 as SMNVEV (reference sequence). The CDR3 spans 15 residues. Unmatched junction bases numbered 8, after V lost 6 bases and J lost 3 bases. CDR3 DNA sequence: TGTGCCAGCAGCTTACAAGCGGGAATCTACAATGAGCAGTTCTTC. This gives the protein CASSLQAGIYNEQFF.

This clone was seen a few times. The CDR3 loop is CASSDLAANNEQFF. For the CDR3, the DNA is TGTGCCAGCAGTGACCTAGCGGCAAACAATGAGCAGTTCTTC. This chain connects TRBV6-4 to TRBJ2-1; 7 bases fit TRBD2. The CDR3 runs to 14 residues. V lost 2 bases, J lost 5 bases, and 3 bases stayed unmatched. The V gene's germline CDR1 is MRHNA and CDR2 SNTAGT.

About this clone: This sample includes further DNA sequences coding for the same CDR3. This rearrangement joins TRBV29-1 to TRBJ1-1, with TRBD1 identical over 7 bases. CDR3 length equals 12 residues. The V segment lost 4 bases and the J segment 1 base; nucleotides outside the gene matches: 0. Per the germline V gene, CDR1 is SQVTM and CDR2 is ANQGSEA. The CDR3 region is CSVGQGNTEAFF. In DNA, the CDR3 is TGCAGCGTTGGACAGGGGAACACTGAAGCTTTCTTT.

This clone showed up just a few times. The chain carries TRBV29-1 and TRBJ2-5; D is ambiguous. CDR1 SQVTM and CDR2 ANQGSEA come from the germline V gene. The V and J ends lost 4 bases and 3 bases respectively, with 6 bases between them. CDR3 size: 11 residues. The CDR3 loop is CSVGLEETQYF. The DNA of the CDR3 is TGCAGCGTTGGACTTGAAGAGACCCAGTACTTC.

This clone showed up just a few times. J is TRBJ1-1 and V is TRBV19; 9 bases match TRBD1. The junction had 14 bases not matched to a gene; V was cut back by 7 bases and J by 2 bases. Germline lookup yields CDR1 LNHDA and CDR2 SQIVND (reference sequence). The CDR3 is 17 residues long. CDR3 in amino acids: CASTYRGPNSPNTEAFF. The CDR3 DNA is TGTGCCAGTACCTACAGGGGGCCTAACTCGCCTAACACTGAAGCTTTCTTT.

The V gene is TRBV5-4, the J gene TRBJ2-3, with D perhaps matching TRBD2 (5 bases). CDR1 and CDR2 from the germline V gene are SGHNT and YYREEE (reference sequence). The CDR3 consists of 15 residues. Between the trimmed V and J ends, which lost 0 bases and 0 bases, there was a span of 8 bases. The CDR3: CASSLEAGSTDTQYF. CDR3 nucleotide sequence: TGTGCCAGCAGCTTGGAGGCGGGTAGCACAGATACGCAGTATTTT. The full variable domain, rest sourced from reference TRBV5-4 and TRBJ2-3, is ETGVTQSPTHLIKTRGQQVTLRCSSQSGHNTVSWYQQALGQGPQFIFQYYREEENGRGNFPPRFSGLQFPNYSSELNVNALELDDSALYLCASSLEAGSTDTQYFGPGTRLTVL.

This chain connects TRBV7-2 to TRBJ1-2, with D possibly being TRBD1 (6 bases). Germline CDR1 SGHTA, CDR2 FQGNSA. Deletions cut 2 bases from V and 7 bases from J, with 11 bases between. This CDR3 comprises 13 residues. The CDR3 DNA is TGTGCCAGCAGCTTACAGGGGACGGGTGGCTACACCTTC. Amino acid sequence: CASSLQGTGGYTF.

The CDR3: CASSPREGYTF. CDR3 DNA sequence: TGTGCCAGCTCACCACGGGAGGGCTACACCTTC. The chain links TRBV18 to TRBJ1-2, with D unresolved. The CDR3 sequence is 11 residues long. CDR1 KGHSH and CDR2 LQKENI come from the germline V gene. V lost 1 base and J 8 bases, leaving 5 bases between the germline ends.

A few counts support this clone. V usage is TRBV5-1 and J usage is TRBJ2-2, with 9 bases matching TRBD1. Germline V CDR1 and CDR2: SGHRS, YFSETQ. The junction had 8 bases not matched to a gene; V was cut back by 4 bases and J by 1 base. The CDR3 is made up of 17 amino acids. The CDR3 DNA reads TGCGCCAGCAGCGCCTTACAGGGGGCCGTGAACACCGGGGAGCTGTTTTTT. Translation gives CASSALQGAVNTGELFF.

The J gene is TRBJ2-7, the V gene TRBV28, with TRBD2 identical over 13 bases. Looked up from germline, CDR1 is MDHEN and CDR2 is SYDVKM. With V trimmed by 7 bases and J by 3 bases, 9 bases remained unmatched. The CDR3 consists of 16 residues. The CDR3 coding sequence is TGTGCCAGCATTACTGCCGGGACTAGCGGGGTCTACGAGCAGTACTTC. Amino acid sequence: CASITAGTSGVYEQYF.

This chain uses TRBV11-3 with TRBJ2-2, with D possibly TRBD2 on 5 matching bases. The germline CDR1 and CDR2 sequences are SGHNT and YENEEA. Trimming removed 4 bases from V and 7 bases from J, with 13 bases in between. The CDR3 totals 14 residues. The CDR3 reads CASSSWVSGGELFF. CDR3 in DNA: TGTGCCAGCAGCTCCTGGGTGAGCGGCGGGGAGCTGTTTTTT.

The chain has TRBV7-3 and TRBJ2-7; 10 nucleotides line up with TRBD1. The germline CDR1 and CDR2 sequences are SGHTA and FQGTGA. With 3 bases clipped from V and 4 bases from J, the junction kept 3 bases outside the gene matches. The CDR3 sequence is 14 residues long. CDR3 sequence: CASSFRDRGYEQYF. The CDR3 DNA sequence: TGTGCCAGCAGCTTCCGGGACAGGGGTTACGAGCAGTACTTC.

This clone was counted between two and nine times. The chain employs TRBV9 and TRBJ2-3, with 7 bases lining up with TRBD2. The CDR3 runs to 17 residues. The germline V gene encodes CDR1 SGDLS and CDR2 YYNGEE. V lost 1 base and J lost 3; bases outside the gene matches: 11. CDR3 in amino acids: CASSVISGGSMTDTQYF. The CDR3 DNA sequence: TGTGCCAGCAGCGTAATCTCGGGCGGGAGTATGACAGATACGCAGTATTTT.

The chain employs TRBV28 and TRBJ2-4; a possible D gene is TRBD1 (5 bases). The germline CDR1 and CDR2 sequences are MDHEN and SYDVKM. The CDR3 spans 14 residues. Trimming took 1 base from V and 8 from J, leaving 12 bases between them. CDR3 in amino acids: CASSLLSGSDIQYF. Here the CDR3 DNA reads TGTGCCAGCAGTTTATTGTCAGGGTCGGACATTCAGTACTTC.

This clone was seen a few times. The genes are TRBV19 and TRBJ1-5; D uncertain. This CDR3 is built from 13 residues. Looked up from germline, CDR1 is LNHDA and CDR2 is SQIVND (reference sequence). The ends were cut back, 3 bases at V and 2 bases at J, with 5 bases in the middle. The CDR3 sequence: CASSIYGNQPQHF. CDR3 bases: TGTGCCAGTAGTATCTACGGCAATCAGCCCCAGCATTTT.

V and J are TRBV19 and TRBJ1-2; TRBD1 might be the D (5 bases). Germline lookup yields CDR1 LNHDA and CDR2 SQIVND (reference sequence). This CDR3 is built from 15 residues. The germline V and J ends were trimmed by 3 bases and 4 bases, with 15 bases remaining between them. CDR3 DNA: TGTGCCAGTAGTATGATCCCAGGGTTCGGCTATGGCTACACCTTC. Its protein is CASSMIPGFGYGYTF.

This clone was counted ten times or more. This sequence joins TRBV19 and TRBJ2-2; D remains unclear. This CDR3 comprises 15 residues. Germline V gene sequence: CDR1 LNHDA, CDR2 SQIVND (reference sequence). The V and J ends lost 7 bases and 4 bases respectively, with 16 bases between them. CDR3 coding DNA: TGTGCCAGTAAGGTCAGCGCTTCCAGCACCGGGGAGCTGTTTTTT. Translating it yields CASKVSASSTGELFF.

This clone was detected only a few times. The chain joins TRBV11-1 to TRBJ2-5; 7 nucleotides agree with TRBD2. The germline V gene encodes CDR1 SGHAT and CDR2 FQDESV (reference sequence). V dropped 2 bases and J dropped 2; count of bases not matched to a gene: 8. This CDR3 has 16 amino acids. The CDR3 coding sequence is TGTGCCAGCAGCTTATCCTCTCCTAGCGGACAAGAGACCCAGTACTTC. Translated, it gives CASSLSSPSGQETQYF.

Only a few counts were recorded for this clone. The sample carries other DNA sequences with the same CDR3. The chain has TRBV18 and TRBJ2-3, with 11 bases that match TRBD2. This CDR3 is 15 amino acids long. J lost 4 bases, V lost 3 bases, and 3 bases had no gene match. The germline CDR1 and CDR2 sequences are KGHSH and LQKENI. Here the CDR3 DNA reads TGTGCCAGCTCACCGCCGGGACTAGCGGCAGATACGCAGTATTTT. Amino acid sequence: CASSPPGLAADTQYF.